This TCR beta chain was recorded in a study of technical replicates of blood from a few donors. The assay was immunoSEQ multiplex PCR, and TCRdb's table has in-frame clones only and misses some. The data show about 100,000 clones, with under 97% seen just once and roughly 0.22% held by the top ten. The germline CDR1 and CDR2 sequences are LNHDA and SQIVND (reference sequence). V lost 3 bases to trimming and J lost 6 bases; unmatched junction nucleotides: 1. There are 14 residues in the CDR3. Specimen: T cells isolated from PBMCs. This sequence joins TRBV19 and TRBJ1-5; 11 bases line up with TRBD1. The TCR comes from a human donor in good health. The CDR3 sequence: CASSMGQGVQPQHF. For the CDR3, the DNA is TGTGCCAGTAGTATGGGACAGGGGGTTCAGCCCCAGCATTTT.